The 5 T cell receptor beta chains presented below share a single source sample, sequenced in a study of T cell clones after liver transplantation. Data came from immunoSEQ multiplex PCR; TCRdb stores just in-frame clones and leaves some out. The repertoire holds 50,000 or so clones, with 55% to 85% as singletons. This specimen consisted of CD4+ T cells from blood, obtained 52 to 60 months after liver transplant. The receptors derive from a human patient who received a liver transplant. A share of the T cells may be of graft donor origin.

The chain links TRBV30 to TRBJ1-6; D perhaps matches TRBD1 (5 bases). The CDR3 loop spans 14 amino acids. Trimming cost V 2 bases and J 7 bases, with 12 bases left between them. Germline CDR1 and CDR2: GTSNPN and SVGIG (reference sequence). In nucleotides, the CDR3 is TGTGCCTGGAGTTTCCGACAGTTGAATTCACCCCTCCACTTT. It yields the protein CAWSFRQLNSPLHF.

This chain uses TRBV29-1 with TRBJ2-3; D call uncertain. This CDR3 is 13 amino acids long. Germline loops: CDR1 SQVTM, CDR2 ANQGSEA. V was clipped by 0 bases and J by 4 bases, with 8 bases between them. The CDR3 loop is CSVEEGSADTQYF. The CDR3 nucleotides read TGCAGCGTTGAAGAGGGGTCGGCAGATACGCAGTATTTT.

The chain combines TRBV10-3 with TRBJ2-2; 8 bases are a match to TRBD2. The ends lost 0 bases at V and 5 bases at J; junction bases unmatched: 5. The CDR3 runs to 16 residues. The germline CDR1 and CDR2 sequences are ENHRY and SYGVKD. CDR3 sequence: CAISESTSGGTGELFF. The DNA of the CDR3 is TGTGCCATCAGTGAGTCCACAAGCGGGGGAACCGGGGAGCTGTTTTTT.

This chain links TRBV7-9 with TRBJ1-1; no firm D call. This CDR3 spans 13 amino acids. CDR1 is SEHNR and CDR2 is FQNEAQ in the germline V gene (reference sequence). V gave up 7 bases and J gave up 4 bases, with 13 bases separating them. DNA of the CDR3: TGTGCCAGCACCTCCCTCGCGGCCACTGAAGCTTTCTTT. It codes for CASTSLAATEAFF.

The chain employs TRBV6-1 and TRBJ2-1, with 8 bases identical to TRBD2. J was trimmed by 1 base and V by 5 bases; bases with no gene match: 4. Per the germline V gene, CDR1 is MNHNS and CDR2 is SASEGT. This CDR3 has 15 residues. The CDR3 spells CASSSLAGSYNEQFF. The CDR3 DNA reads TGTGCCAGCAGTTCGCTAGCGGGTTCCTACAATGAGCAGTTCTTC.